This paragraph covers one T cell receptor (beta chain) sequence. What it recognizes is unknown. Trimming shortened V by 5 bases and J by 3 bases, and 19 bases separated the two germline ends. CDR1 and CDR2 from the germline V gene are DFQATT and SNEGSKA (reference sequence). CDR3 size: 15 residues. These data come from a study of T cell repertoires in cytomegalovirus infection. Background on the study: In public TCR beta signatures, there were indications of both CMV infection and matching HLA type. Study-wide findings and caveats: Summed frequency of shared TCR beta families picked out CMV carriers who also had the relevant HLA.

TCRdb re-called the reads through MiXCR, storing one row per CDR3 protein. This sample yields nearly 650,000 distinct CDR3 sequences, of which 20% to 30% are seen a single time; approximately 8.2% belongs to the top ten. This chain links TRBV20-1 with TRBJ2-5, with a weak D call TRBD1 (5 bases). The origin of this receptor is a human donor in good health (CMV status not recorded). Some clones in this sample may be carry-over from other donors' samples. Material: CD8+ T cells from PBMCs. For the CDR3, the DNA is TGCAGTGCTCTCCCCGTCGACAGAGATAAAGAGACCCAGTACTTC. It translates to CSALPVDRDKETQYF.